The 11 T cell receptor beta chains reported below all come from one sample, sequenced in a study of blood T cell repertoires in COVID-19. Here immunoSEQ multiplex PCR was the method, and the copy in TCRdb shows in-frame clones only, minus some. Seen here are under 300,000 clones, roughly 90% observed once, and the top ten hold about 1.7%. The sample taken for sequencing was PBMCs or T cells enriched from blood (not recorded which). The receptor source for this set is a woman aged 40 to 50 who had recovered from COVID-19.

This rearrangement joins TRBV30 to TRBJ1-2, with 7 bases matching TRBD1. The CDR3 has 16 amino acids. With 1 base clipped from V and 8 bases from J, the junction kept 16 bases outside the gene matches. Germline V gene sequence: CDR1 GTSNPN, CDR2 SVGIG (reference sequence). In DNA, the CDR3 is TGTGCCTGGAGTGGATACGGAAGGGGGCCCTCGGGGGGCTACACCTTC. It translates to CAWSGYGRGPSGGYTF. Together with reference TRBV30 and TRBJ1-2, the CDR3 gives the full variable domain: SQTIHQWPATLVQPVGSPLSLECTVEGTSNPNLYWYRQAAGRGLQLLFYSVGIGQISSEVPQNLSASRPQDRQFILSSKKLLLSDSGFYLCAWSGYGRGPSGGYTFGSGTRLTVV.

The rearrangement links TRBV5-5 to TRBJ2-7; 14 nucleotides align to TRBD2. There are 15 residues in the CDR3. The germline V gene has CDR1 SGHKS and CDR2 YYEKEE (reference sequence). J was trimmed by 5 bases and V by 0 bases; bases with no gene match: 1. The CDR3, as DNA: TGTGCCAGCAGCTTGGTGGGACTAGCGGGAGACGAGCAGTACTTC. It yields the protein CASSLVGLAGDEQYF. Complete variable domain (other parts from reference TRBV5-5 and TRBJ2-7): DAGVTQSPTHLIKTRGQQVTLRCSPISGHKSVSWYQQVLGQGPQFIFQYYEKEERGRGNFPDRFSARQFPNYSSELNVNALLLGDSALYLCASSLVGLAGDEQYFGPGTRLTVT.

This chain links TRBV5-1 with TRBJ2-7, with 9 bases matching TRBD1. CDR1 SGHRS and CDR2 YFSETQ come from the germline V gene. V shed 5 bases and J 4 bases; nucleotides not matched to a gene: 13. The CDR3 covers 16 residues. CDR3 bases: TGCGCCAGCAGGGAGTTAGGGACAGGGAAGGGGTACGAGCAGTACTTC. Protein: CASRELGTGKGYEQYF. Combining the CDR3 with reference TRBV5-1 and TRBJ2-7 gives the whole variable domain KAGVTQTPRYLIKTRGQQVTLSCSPISGHRSVSWYQQTPGQGLQFLFEYFSETQRNKGNFPGRFSGRQFSNSRSEMNVSTLELGDSALYLCASRELGTGKGYEQYFGPGTRLTVT.

This clone was observed once. The DNA of the CDR3 is TGTGCCATCAGTGACGAGGGATCCTACACTGAAGCTTTCTTT. Residues: CAISDEGSYTEAFF. This rearrangement joins TRBV10-3 to TRBJ1-1; no definite D call. V was pared by 3 bases and J by 3 bases, with 11 bases between. The CDR3 is 14 amino acids. CDR1 is ENHRY and CDR2 is SYGVKD in the germline V gene.

This sequence joins TRBV18 and TRBJ2-1; 13 bases line up with TRBD2. This CDR3 is 17 amino acids long. V lost 0 bases, J lost 4 bases, and 3 bases stayed unmatched. Germline-derived CDR1 and CDR2 are KGHSH and LQKENI. CDR3 loop: CASSPPTSGGRYNEQFF. For the CDR3, the DNA is TGTGCCAGCTCACCACCGACTAGCGGGGGGAGGTACAATGAGCAGTTCTTC. Supplemented by reference TRBV18 and TRBJ2-1, the full variable domain reads NAGVMQNPRHLVRRRGQEARLRCSPMKGHSHVYWYRQLPEEGLKFMVYLQKENIIDESGMPKERFSAEFPKEGPSILRIQQVVRGDSAAYFCASSPPTSGGRYNEQFFGPGTRLTVL.

The chain joins TRBV4-3 to TRBJ1-4; TRBD1 matches 8 bases. Per the germline V gene, CDR1 is LGHNA and CDR2 is YSLEER. Trimming removed 0 bases from V and 7 bases from J; junction bases left unmatched: 10. This CDR3 spans 17 amino acids. The DNA for the CDR3 is TGCGCCAGCAGCCAAGAGGGGCAACGGACAGGGAGTGAAAAACTGTTTTTT. Amino acids: CASSQEGQRTGSEKLFF.

This clone was observed once. The genes are TRBV7-9 and TRBJ1-1; D possibly corresponds to TRBD1 (6 bases). Trimming shortened V by 1 base and J by 6 bases, and 12 bases separated the two germline ends. In germline, CDR1 is SEHNR, CDR2 FQNEAQ (reference sequence). This CDR3 region has 14 residues. The CDR3 is CASSLDFGGAEAFF. In nucleotides, the CDR3 is TGTGCCAGCAGCTTAGATTTTGGGGGCGCTGAAGCTTTCTTT.

This chain joins TRBV19 and TRBJ2-1; TRBD2 matches 9 bases. From germline, CDR1 is LNHDA and CDR2 SQIVND (reference sequence). The CDR3 runs 15 residues. Trimming at V came to 3 bases and at J to 2 bases, leaving 2 bases not matched to a gene. Here the CDR3 reads CASSISGGPYNEQFF. In nucleotides, the CDR3 is TGTGCCAGTAGTATTAGCGGGGGCCCCTACAATGAGCAGTTCTTC.

The V and J genes are TRBV18 and TRBJ1-4; no reliable D call. V was trimmed by 8 bases and J by 4 bases, leaving 11 bases between them. CDR1 and CDR2 (germline): KGHSH, LQKENI. The CDR3 spans 13 residues. The CDR3 DNA reads TGTGCCAGCCTTTCCGGGGATAATGAAAAACTGTTTTTT. Its translation: CASLSGDNEKLFF.

The chain combines TRBV5-1 with TRBJ2-5; D is ambiguous. This CDR3 spans 15 amino acids. Trimming left V 0 bases short and J 3 bases short, with 12 bases between. Germline V gene lookup returns CDR1 SGHRS and CDR2 YFSETQ. The CDR3 region has the DNA TGCGCCAGCAGCTTGGGTTTGGCTCAAGAAGAGACCCAGTACTTC. This translates into CASSLGLAQEETQYF.

The chain joins TRBV7-9 to TRBJ1-3; no clear D. The germline gives CDR1 SEHNR, CDR2 FQNEAQ (reference sequence). This CDR3 has 13 residues. V lost 3 bases, J lost 0 bases, and 3 bases lay in between. The CDR3 nucleotides read TGTGCCAGCAGCTTCGGCTCTGGAAACACCATATATTTT. Amino acids: CASSFGSGNTIYF.